The rows below give T cell receptor beta chains drawn from one sample of a study of T cells after yellow fever vaccination. TCRdb itself ran the 5' RACE reads through MiXCR, one entry per CDR3 protein. The sample consists of roughly 170,000 distinct CDR3 sequences, 5.5% to 8% of them appearing once. This sample comprised CD4+ T cells sorted from PBMCs, obtained on the day of the first yellow fever vaccination. The receptors shown here come from a man younger than 35 who received the YFV17D yellow fever vaccine. Both conserved end residues are part of each CDR3. Each record gives: D gene, J gene, V gene, clone size, CDR3 protein, CDR3 DNA. The D gene is left open where the match is weak. Expanded clones get a size class; other rows say once, few or many, or leave the size out.

d_call: TRBD1
j_call: TRBJ2-1
v_call: TRBV10-3
clone_size: few
cdr3_aa: CAISEGQGGEQFF
cdr3_nt: TGTGCCATCAGTGAGGGACAGGGAGGCGAGCAGTTCTTC

d_call: TRBD1
j_call: TRBJ2-3
v_call: TRBV20-1
clone_size: .
cdr3_aa: CSAKGWGQPPSTDTQYF
cdr3_nt: TGCAGTGCTAAGGGGTGGGGACAGCCTCCTAGCACAGATACGCAGTATTTT

d_call: .
j_call: TRBJ2-1
v_call: TRBV6-4
clone_size: few
cdr3_aa: CASSVEGTNEQFF
cdr3_nt: TGTGCCAGCAGTGTGGAGGGGACGAATGAGCAGTTCTTC

d_call: .
j_call: TRBJ1-1
v_call: TRBV11-3
clone_size: few
cdr3_aa: CASKGHRTEAFF
cdr3_nt: TGTGCCAGCAAAGGTCACAGAACTGAAGCTTTCTTT

d_call: TRBD2
j_call: TRBJ2-2
v_call: TRBV4-3
clone_size: few
cdr3_aa: CASSQELRTSGGGTGELFF
cdr3_nt: TGCGCCAGCAGCCAAGAATTAAGGACTAGCGGGGGGGGGACCGGGGAGCTGTTTTTT

d_call: .
j_call: TRBJ1-3
v_call: TRBV20-1
clone_size: many
cdr3_aa: CSALGSGNTIYF
cdr3_nt: TGCAGTGCCCTAGGCTCTGGAAACACCATATATTTT

d_call: .
j_call: TRBJ2-5
v_call: TRBV20-1
clone_size: few
cdr3_aa: CSAPDLRRPEETQYF
cdr3_nt: TGCAGTGCACCGGATCTGCGGCGCCCGGAAGAGACCCAGTACTTC

d_call: .
j_call: TRBJ2-1
v_call: TRBV7-9
clone_size: .
cdr3_aa: CASSLEGPYNEQFF
cdr3_nt: TGTGCCAGCAGCTTAGAGGGCCCCTACAATGAGCAGTTCTTC

d_call: .
j_call: TRBJ2-1
v_call: TRBV29-1
clone_size: .
cdr3_aa: CSVVVSYNEQFF
cdr3_nt: TGCAGCGTTGTTGTATCCTACAATGAGCAGTTCTTC

d_call: .
j_call: TRBJ2-4
v_call: TRBV4-3
clone_size: .
cdr3_aa: CASSQDLTGPGEYF
cdr3_nt: TGCGCCAGCAGCCAAGATCTAACGGGCCCAGGAGAGTACTTC

d_call: TRBD2
j_call: TRBJ2-5
v_call: TRBV5-1
clone_size: many
cdr3_aa: CASRGLAGGQETQYF
cdr3_nt: TGCGCCAGCCGCGGACTAGCGGGGGGGCAAGAGACCCAGTACTTC

d_call: TRBD2
j_call: TRBJ2-3
v_call: TRBV12-3/TRBV12-4
clone_size: many
cdr3_aa: CASSFFRGGVDTQYF
cdr3_nt: TGTGCCAGCAGTTTCTTCCGGGGGGGCGTGGATACGCAGTATTTT

d_call: TRBD2
j_call: TRBJ2-2
v_call: TRBV11-3
clone_size: .
cdr3_aa: CASSKTSGANTGELFF
cdr3_nt: TGTGCCAGCAGCAAAACTAGCGGAGCAAACACCGGGGAGCTGTTTTTT

d_call: .
j_call: TRBJ2-1
v_call: TRBV16
clone_size: many
cdr3_aa: CASSRDFVYNEQFF
cdr3_nt: TGTGCCAGCAGCCGGGACTTCGTCTACAATGAGCAGTTCTTC

d_call: .
j_call: TRBJ1-1
v_call: TRBV20-1
clone_size: many
cdr3_aa: CSARDWRGMNTEAFF
cdr3_nt: TGCAGTGCTAGAGATTGGAGGGGGATGAACACTGAAGCTTTCTTT

d_call: .
j_call: TRBJ1-2
v_call: TRBV5-1
clone_size: many
cdr3_aa: CASSLAQKWDGYTF
cdr3_nt: TGCGCCAGCAGCTTGGCACAGAAGTGGGATGGCTACACCTTC

d_call: .
j_call: TRBJ1-4
v_call: TRBV5-6
clone_size: many
cdr3_aa: CASSQIDRNEKLFF
cdr3_nt: TGTGCCAGCAGCCAGATCGACAGGAATGAAAAACTGTTTTTT

d_call: TRBD1
j_call: TRBJ1-2
v_call: TRBV6-1
clone_size: .
cdr3_aa: CASSLRDRGYYGYTF
cdr3_nt: TGTGCCAGCAGTCTCCGGGACAGGGGCTATTATGGCTACACCTTC

d_call: .
j_call: TRBJ2-7
v_call: TRBV4-3
clone_size: .
cdr3_aa: CASSQGHSRGYEQYF
cdr3_nt: TGCGCCAGCAGCCAAGGTCACTCCAGGGGCTACGAGCAGTACTTC

d_call: .
j_call: TRBJ1-1
v_call: TRBV20-1
clone_size: many
cdr3_aa: CSARTGMNTEAFF
cdr3_nt: TGCAGTGCTAGGACAGGAATGAACACTGAAGCTTTCTTT

d_call: .
j_call: TRBJ2-1
v_call: TRBV7-2
clone_size: few
cdr3_aa: CASSLAQGMNEQFF
cdr3_nt: TGTGCCAGCAGCTTAGCGCAGGGTATGAATGAGCAGTTCTTC

d_call: .
j_call: TRBJ2-5
v_call: TRBV18
clone_size: many
cdr3_aa: CASSPRAPQGETQYF
cdr3_nt: TGTGCCAGCTCACCACGGGCCCCGCAGGGGGAGACCCAGTACTTC

d_call: .
j_call: TRBJ2-2
v_call: TRBV5-5
clone_size: few
cdr3_aa: CASGPGATSTNTGELFF
cdr3_nt: TGTGCCAGCGGCCCCGGGGCGACGTCTACGAACACCGGGGAGCTGTTTTTT

d_call: .
j_call: TRBJ2-2
v_call: TRBV5-5
clone_size: .
cdr3_aa: CASNVLAGDGELFF
cdr3_nt: TGTGCCAGCAACGTATTGGCAGGGGACGGAGAGCTGTTTTTT

d_call: TRBD1
j_call: TRBJ2-3
v_call: TRBV6-5
clone_size: many
cdr3_aa: CASSFSGTGVDTQYF
cdr3_nt: TGTGCCAGCAGTTTTTCCGGGACAGGGGTAGATACGCAGTATTTT

d_call: .
j_call: TRBJ2-3
v_call: TRBV4-3
clone_size: many
cdr3_aa: CASSQDKGADTQYF
cdr3_nt: TGCGCCAGCAGCCAAGATAAGGGGGCAGATACGCAGTATTTT

d_call: TRBD1
j_call: TRBJ2-2
v_call: TRBV24-1
clone_size: few
cdr3_aa: CATSDSRTGFAGELFF
cdr3_nt: TGTGCCACCAGTGATTCAAGGACAGGGTTCGCCGGGGAGCTGTTTTTT

d_call: .
j_call: TRBJ2-5
v_call: TRBV28
clone_size: once
cdr3_aa: CARGRGLFQETQYF
cdr3_nt: TGTGCCAGGGGCCGCGGGCTCTTCCAAGAGACCCAGTACTTC

d_call: .
j_call: TRBJ2-5
v_call: TRBV30
clone_size: many
cdr3_aa: CAWSGGATQYF
cdr3_nt: TGTGCCTGGAGTGGAGGGGCGACCCAGTACTTC

d_call: TRBD1
j_call: TRBJ1-5
v_call: TRBV7-9
clone_size: many
cdr3_aa: CASSLLDRAQPQHF
cdr3_nt: TGTGCCAGCAGCTTATTGGACAGGGCTCAGCCCCAGCATTTT

d_call: TRBD1
j_call: TRBJ1-1
v_call: TRBV6-5
clone_size: many
cdr3_aa: CASSYTGTGGSFF
cdr3_nt: TGTGCCAGCAGTTACACCGGGACAGGGGGGAGCTTCTTT

d_call: .
j_call: TRBJ1-3
v_call: TRBV28
clone_size: .
cdr3_aa: CASSLFRGPGNTIYF
cdr3_nt: TGTGCCAGCAGTTTATTCAGGGGACCTGGAAACACCATATATTTT

d_call: TRBD2
j_call: TRBJ2-3
v_call: TRBV19
clone_size: few
cdr3_aa: CASSNRGGKNTQYF
cdr3_nt: TGTGCCAGTAGTAACCGGGGGGGCAAAAATACGCAGTATTTT

d_call: .
j_call: TRBJ2-5
v_call: TRBV5-6
clone_size: .
cdr3_aa: CASSLMSQETQYF
cdr3_nt: TGTGCCAGCAGCTTAATGAGCCAAGAGACCCAGTACTTC

d_call: TRBD1
j_call: TRBJ1-2
v_call: TRBV5-1
clone_size: few
cdr3_aa: CASSGQGATRDYTF
cdr3_nt: TGCGCCAGTTCTGGACAGGGGGCTACGCGAGACTACACCTTC

d_call: TRBD1
j_call: TRBJ2-2
v_call: TRBV5-1
clone_size: many
cdr3_aa: CASSPGQGDTGELFF
cdr3_nt: TGCGCCAGCAGCCCAGGACAGGGTGACACCGGGGAGCTGTTTTTT

d_call: .
j_call: TRBJ1-1
v_call: TRBV20-1
clone_size: many
cdr3_aa: CSARVLSTEAFF
cdr3_nt: TGCAGTGCTAGAGTCCTGAGCACTGAAGCTTTCTTT

d_call: .
j_call: TRBJ1-2
v_call: TRBV7-8
clone_size: many
cdr3_aa: CASSPRDGANYGYTF
cdr3_nt: TGTGCCAGCAGCCCGAGGGACGGAGCTAACTATGGCTACACCTTC

d_call: .
j_call: TRBJ2-3
v_call: TRBV5-1
clone_size: many
cdr3_aa: CASSLGRNFFSTDTQYF
cdr3_nt: TGCGCCAGCAGCTTGGGCAGAAACTTCTTTAGCACAGATACGCAGTATTTT

d_call: .
j_call: TRBJ1-5
v_call: TRBV10-3
clone_size: .
cdr3_aa: CAISEQAGGQPQHF
cdr3_nt: TGTGCCATCAGTGAGCAAGCAGGCGGTCAGCCCCAGCATTTT

d_call: TRBD2
j_call: TRBJ2-2
v_call: TRBV7-3
clone_size: many
cdr3_aa: CASRGGDTGELFF
cdr3_nt: TGTGCCAGCAGGGGGGGGGACACCGGGGAGCTGTTTTTT

d_call: TRBD2
j_call: TRBJ2-3
v_call: TRBV27
clone_size: few
cdr3_aa: CASSFGGAKDTQYF
cdr3_nt: TGTGCCAGCAGTTTCGGGGGGGCCAAAGATACGCAGTATTTT

d_call: TRBD2
j_call: TRBJ2-5
v_call: TRBV20-1
clone_size: .
cdr3_aa: CSVSRLAGGQETQYF
cdr3_nt: TGCAGTGTCAGCCGACTAGCGGGGGGCCAGGAGACCCAGTACTTC

d_call: TRBD2
j_call: TRBJ2-3
v_call: TRBV12-3/TRBV12-4
clone_size: .
cdr3_aa: CASSFRLAADTQYF
cdr3_nt: TGTGCCAGCAGTTTTCGACTAGCTGCAGATACGCAGTATTTT

d_call: .
j_call: TRBJ1-5
v_call: TRBV5-1
clone_size: many
cdr3_aa: CASSVDRNQPQHF
cdr3_nt: TGCGCCAGCAGCGTGGACAGAAATCAGCCCCAGCATTTT

d_call: .
j_call: TRBJ1-6
v_call: TRBV20-1
clone_size: few
cdr3_aa: CSARDRRASPLHF
cdr3_nt: TGCAGTGCTAGAGATCGGCGGGCTTCACCCCTCCACTTT

d_call: .
j_call: TRBJ2-7
v_call: TRBV7-2
clone_size: many
cdr3_aa: CASTPGSSYEQYF
cdr3_nt: TGTGCCAGCACCCCCGGTTCTTCCTACGAGCAGTACTTC

d_call: .
j_call: TRBJ1-2
v_call: TRBV5-8
clone_size: few
cdr3_aa: CASEPRTANYGYTF
cdr3_nt: TGTGCCAGCGAACCCCGGACGGCCAACTATGGCTACACCTTC

d_call: .
j_call: TRBJ2-5
v_call: TRBV20-1
clone_size: few
cdr3_aa: CSARRDWVGTQYF
cdr3_nt: TGCAGTGCTAGGAGGGATTGGGTCGGGACCCAGTACTTC

d_call: .
j_call: TRBJ2-7
v_call: TRBV7-2
clone_size: .
cdr3_aa: CASSLRRSEQYF
cdr3_nt: TGTGCCAGCAGCTTACGCCGGAGCGAGCAGTACTTC

d_call: .
j_call: TRBJ2-5
v_call: TRBV6-2/TRBV6-3
clone_size: many
cdr3_aa: CASSGRGETQYF
cdr3_nt: TGTGCCAGCAGTGGACGCGGGGAGACCCAGTACTTC

d_call: TRBD1
j_call: TRBJ1-4
v_call: TRBV6-5
clone_size: .
cdr3_aa: CASSFDRGGGTTNEKLFF
cdr3_nt: TGTGCCAGCAGTTTCGACAGGGGAGGGGGTACAACTAATGAAAAACTGTTTTTT

d_call: .
j_call: TRBJ1-4
v_call: TRBV5-5
clone_size: .
cdr3_aa: CASSLTSLLNEKLFF
cdr3_nt: TGTGCCAGCAGCTTGACATCCCTCCTGAATGAAAAACTGTTTTTT